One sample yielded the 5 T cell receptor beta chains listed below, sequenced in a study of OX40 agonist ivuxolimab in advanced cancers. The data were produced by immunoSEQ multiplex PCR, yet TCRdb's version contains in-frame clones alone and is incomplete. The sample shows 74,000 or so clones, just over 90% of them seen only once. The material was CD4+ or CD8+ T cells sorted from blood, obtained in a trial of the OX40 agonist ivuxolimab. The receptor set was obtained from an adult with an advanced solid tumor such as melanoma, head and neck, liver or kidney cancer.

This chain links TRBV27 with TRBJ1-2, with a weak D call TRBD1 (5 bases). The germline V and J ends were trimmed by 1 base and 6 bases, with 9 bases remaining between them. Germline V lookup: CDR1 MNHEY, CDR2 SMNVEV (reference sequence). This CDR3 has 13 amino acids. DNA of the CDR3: TGTGCCAGCAGTTTATGGGGGGAACATGGCTACACCTTC. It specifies CASSLWGEHGYTF.

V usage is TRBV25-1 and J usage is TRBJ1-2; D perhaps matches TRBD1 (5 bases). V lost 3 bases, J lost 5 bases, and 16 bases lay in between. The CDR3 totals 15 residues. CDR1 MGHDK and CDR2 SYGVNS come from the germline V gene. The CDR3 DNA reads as TGTGCCAGCAGTGAGTTAGGGGCTTCTTGGTATGGCTACACCTTC. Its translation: CASSELGASWYGYTF.

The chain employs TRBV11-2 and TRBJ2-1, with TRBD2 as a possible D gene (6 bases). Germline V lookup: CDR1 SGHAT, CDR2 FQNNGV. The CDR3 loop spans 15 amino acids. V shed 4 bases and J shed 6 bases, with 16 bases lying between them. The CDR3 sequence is CASSSAGGTRNEQFF. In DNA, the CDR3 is TGTGCCAGCAGCTCCGCTGGGGGGACCCGCAATGAGCAGTTCTTC.

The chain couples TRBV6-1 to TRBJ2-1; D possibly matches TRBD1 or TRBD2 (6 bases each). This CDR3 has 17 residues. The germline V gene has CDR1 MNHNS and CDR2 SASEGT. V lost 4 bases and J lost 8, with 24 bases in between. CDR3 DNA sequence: TGTGCCAGCAGTGGCCGGGTTGTAAGGGGGGCCATCGATGAGCAGTTCTTC. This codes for CASSGRVVRGAIDEQFF.

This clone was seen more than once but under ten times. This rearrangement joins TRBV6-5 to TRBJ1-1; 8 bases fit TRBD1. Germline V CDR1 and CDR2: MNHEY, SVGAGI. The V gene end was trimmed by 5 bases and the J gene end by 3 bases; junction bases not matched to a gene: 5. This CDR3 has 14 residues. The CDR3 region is CASSPGGGYTEAFF. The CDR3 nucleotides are TGTGCCAGCAGTCCAGGGGGCGGGTACACTGAAGCTTTCTTT.